This TCR beta chain is drawn from a study of technical replicates of blood from a handful of donors. The germline V gene encodes CDR1 KGHSH and CDR2 LQKENI. The V segment lost 0 bases and the J segment 1 base; nucleotides outside the gene matches: 0. This CDR3 contains 14 residues. Data came from immunoSEQ multiplex PCR; TCRdb stores just in-frame clones and leaves some out. The sample comprises about 100,000 clones, over 85% of which are singletons, and 0.2% to 0.25% rests with the top ten. The source of this sequence is a human donor in good health. V is TRBV18 and J is TRBJ2-7; 7 bases fit TRBD2. Sequenced sample: T cells isolated from PBMCs. This CDR3 reads CASSPPGGSYEQYF. CDR3 bases: TGTGCCAGCTCACCACCGGGGGGGTCCTACGAGCAGTACTTC.